The source of this T cell receptor beta chain is a study of beta chain features in type 1 diabetes. Note on this clone: Its antigen is unidentified.

cDNA synthesis used the whole RNA isolate, giving expressed TCRB sequences. Profiling relied on immunoSEQ multiplex PCR, and the TCRdb table lists in-frame clones only, not all of them. The sample lists some 240,000 clones; 9.5% to 13% were seen once. Broader study findings: There were fewer insertions and more deletions at the VDJ junctions of type 1 diabetes patients.

Purities in excess of 98% were seen in all sorted populations. The sequenced sample consisted of central memory CD4+ T cells from blood. This TCR was sampled from a man younger than 30 in good health.

Here the CDR3 reads CSGGDPLTTDTQYF. CDR3 bases: TGCAGCGGTGGGGATCCCCTGACCACAGATACGCAGTATTTT. V is TRBV29-1 and J is TRBJ2-3; D unresolved. The CDR3 length is 14 residues. The V and J ends lost 7 bases and 2 bases respectively, with 16 bases between them. Germline V gene sequence: CDR1 SQVTM, CDR2 ANQGSEA.